One and the same sample provided the 3 T cell receptor beta chains below, sequenced in a study (dated by TCRdb to between 2014 and 2016). Receptors were amplified or captured by 5' RACE. This sample was sequenced with an Illumina MiSeq. Through fastp at Q25 and MiXCR, TCRdb rebuilt clones from the public reads, retaining in-frame beta chains. Every CDR3 protein is listed once, alongside the most common genes and DNA of its rows. The sample includes about 57,000 distinct CDR3 sequences, with 28% observed a single time. The ten largest account for approximately 3% of the sample. The specimen sequenced was tumor-infiltrating memory CD4+ T cells sorted from the breast tumor. This sample's cell subset or site label indicates: memory CD4+ T cells, CD4+CD45RO+CD25-. These TCRs come from a female donor with breast cancer.

The rearrangement uses TRBV29-1 and TRBJ2-7; maybe TRBD2 (5 bases). Trimming removed 7 bases at V and 10 bases at J, with 17 bases between. CDR1 and CDR2 (germline): SQVTM, ANQGSEA. The CDR3 totals 11 residues. The CDR3 DNA reads TGCAGCGGGGAGCTGGCGCGCCGCCAGTACTTC. Amino acid sequence: CSGELARRQYF.

The chain joins TRBV24-1 to TRBJ2-5, with a weak D call TRBD2 (5 bases). Trimming stripped 3 bases from V and 0 bases from J, with 25 bases between. Germline lookup yields CDR1 KGHDR and CDR2 SFDVKD. This CDR3 is built from 20 residues. CDR3 DNA sequence: TGTGCCACCAGTGATCCCGCCTCCCTCGGGGTCCCAGGCTACCAAGAGACCCAGTACTTC. It is translated as CATSDPASLGVPGYQETQYF.

This clonotype was detected many times. The rearrangement uses TRBV5-1 and TRBJ2-7; 7 bases are a match to TRBD2. The junction had 9 bases not matched to a gene; V was cut back by 0 bases and J by 6 bases. Germline V lookup: CDR1 SGHRS, CDR2 YFSETQ. This CDR3 spans 15 amino acids. CDR3 nucleotide sequence: TGCGCCAGCAGCTTGGACCTCGCGGGACTAAGCGAGCAGTACTTC. As protein: CASSLDLAGLSEQYF.